This T cell receptor (beta chain) is drawn from a study of blood T cells in healthy people across ages. Comments on this clonotype: Antigen: not known.

Each donor supplied approximately 10 milliliters of peripheral blood. General observations from the study: TCR beta diversity, measured per million T cells, fell in a roughly linear way with age. In long-lived donors, naive CD4+ cell counts and diversity exceeded those of aged donors.

Germline loops: CDR1 SEHNR, CDR2 FQNEAQ (reference sequence). The J segment lost 3 bases and the V segment lost 1 base, leaving 6 bases of the junction unmatched. The CDR3 extends over 16 amino acids. A second PCR, run for 7 to 11 cycles, used a sample-barcoded 5' primer plus a J-beta primer mix. TCRdb reanalysed the 5' RACE reads using MiXCR and keeps one entry per CDR3 protein. In the table there are some 800,000 distinct CDR3 sequences, under 55% of which are singletons. The source is a man in his fifties or sixties in good health. This chain links TRBV7-9 with TRBJ1-5, with 7 bases lining up with TRBD1. Sequenced sample: blood. The CDR3 loop is CASSLGGDRVNQPQHF. Here the CDR3 DNA reads TGTGCCAGCAGCTTAGGGGGAGACAGGGTCAATCAGCCCCAGCATTTT.